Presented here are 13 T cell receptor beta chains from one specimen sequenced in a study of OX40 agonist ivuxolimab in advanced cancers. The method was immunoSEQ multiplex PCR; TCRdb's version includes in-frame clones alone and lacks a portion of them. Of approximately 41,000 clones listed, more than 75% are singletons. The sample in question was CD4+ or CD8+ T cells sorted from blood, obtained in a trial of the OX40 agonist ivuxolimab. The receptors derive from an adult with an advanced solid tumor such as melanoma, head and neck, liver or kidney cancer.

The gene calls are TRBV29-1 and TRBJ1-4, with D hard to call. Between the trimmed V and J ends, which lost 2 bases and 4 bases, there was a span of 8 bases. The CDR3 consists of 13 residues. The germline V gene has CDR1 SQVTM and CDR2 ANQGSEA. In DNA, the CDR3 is TGCAGCGTTGAAAAGCATGATAATGAAAAACTGTTTTTT. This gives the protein CSVEKHDNEKLFF.

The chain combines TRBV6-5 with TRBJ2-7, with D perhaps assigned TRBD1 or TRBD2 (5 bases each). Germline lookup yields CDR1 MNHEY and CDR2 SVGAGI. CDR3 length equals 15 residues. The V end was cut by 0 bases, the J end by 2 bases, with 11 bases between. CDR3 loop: CASSYSGDGPYEQYF. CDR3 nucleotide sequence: TGTGCCAGCAGTTACTCAGGGGACGGCCCCTACGAGCAGTACTTC.

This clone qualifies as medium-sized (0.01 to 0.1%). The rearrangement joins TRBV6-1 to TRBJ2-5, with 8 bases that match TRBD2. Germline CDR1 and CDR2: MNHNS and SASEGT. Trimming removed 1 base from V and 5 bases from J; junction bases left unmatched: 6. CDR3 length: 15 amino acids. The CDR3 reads CASSEGPGGVETQYF. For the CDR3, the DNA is TGTGCCAGCAGTGAAGGCCCGGGAGGGGTCGAGACCCAGTACTTC.

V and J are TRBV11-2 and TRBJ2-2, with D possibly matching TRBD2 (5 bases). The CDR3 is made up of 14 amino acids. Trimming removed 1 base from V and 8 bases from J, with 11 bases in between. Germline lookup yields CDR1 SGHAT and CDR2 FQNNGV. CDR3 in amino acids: CASSLGPSRGELFF. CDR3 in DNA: TGTGCCAGCAGCTTAGGGCCTAGCAGAGGGGAGCTGTTTTTT.

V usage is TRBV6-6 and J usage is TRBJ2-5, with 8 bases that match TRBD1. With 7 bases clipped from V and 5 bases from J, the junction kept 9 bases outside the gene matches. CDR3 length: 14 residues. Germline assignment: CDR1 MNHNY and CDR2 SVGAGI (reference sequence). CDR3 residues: CASMAGGSGETQYF. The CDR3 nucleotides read TGTGCCAGCATGGCAGGGGGCTCGGGGGAGACCCAGTACTTC.

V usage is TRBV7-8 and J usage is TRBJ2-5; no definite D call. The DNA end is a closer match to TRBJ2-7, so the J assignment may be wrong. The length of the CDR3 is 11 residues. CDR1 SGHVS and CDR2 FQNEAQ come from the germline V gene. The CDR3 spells CASSHDYEQYF. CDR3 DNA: TGTGCCAGCAGCCACGACTACGAGCAGTACTTC.

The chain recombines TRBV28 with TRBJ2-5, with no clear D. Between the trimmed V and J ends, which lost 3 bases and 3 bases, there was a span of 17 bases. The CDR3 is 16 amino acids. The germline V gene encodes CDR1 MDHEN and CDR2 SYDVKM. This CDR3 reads CASSFRAGGSEETQYF. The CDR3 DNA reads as TGTGCCAGCAGTTTCCGGGCAGGCGGTAGTGAAGAGACCCAGTACTTC.

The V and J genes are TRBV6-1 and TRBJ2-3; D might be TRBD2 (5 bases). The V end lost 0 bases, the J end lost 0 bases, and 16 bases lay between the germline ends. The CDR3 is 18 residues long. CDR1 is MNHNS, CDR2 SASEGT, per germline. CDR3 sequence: CASSEAGGRAASTDTQYF. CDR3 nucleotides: TGTGCCAGCAGTGAAGCGGGCGGACGAGCGGCTAGCACAGATACGCAGTATTTT.

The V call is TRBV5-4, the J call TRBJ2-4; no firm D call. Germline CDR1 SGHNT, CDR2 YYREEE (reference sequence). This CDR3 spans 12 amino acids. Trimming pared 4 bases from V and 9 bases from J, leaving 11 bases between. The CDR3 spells CASSLDFAIQYF. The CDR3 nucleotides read TGTGCCAGCAGCCTGGATTTTGCCATTCAGTACTTC.

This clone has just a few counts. The CDR3 protein is CASSSAGTGRSPLHF. The CDR3 coding sequence is TGTGCCAGCAGCTCAGCAGGGACAGGGCGGTCACCCCTCCACTTT. This chain joins TRBV5-4 and TRBJ1-6, with TRBD1 identical over 9 bases. V dropped 3 bases and J dropped 10; count of bases not matched to a gene: 8. This CDR3 contains 15 residues. Germline CDR1 SGHNT, CDR2 YYREEE (reference sequence).

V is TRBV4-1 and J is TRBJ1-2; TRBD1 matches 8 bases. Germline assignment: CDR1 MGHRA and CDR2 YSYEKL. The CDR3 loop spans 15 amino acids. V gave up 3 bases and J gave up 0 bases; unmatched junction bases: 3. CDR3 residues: CASSHPTGANYGYTF. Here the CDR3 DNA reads TGCGCCAGCAGCCACCCGACAGGGGCTAACTATGGCTACACCTTC.

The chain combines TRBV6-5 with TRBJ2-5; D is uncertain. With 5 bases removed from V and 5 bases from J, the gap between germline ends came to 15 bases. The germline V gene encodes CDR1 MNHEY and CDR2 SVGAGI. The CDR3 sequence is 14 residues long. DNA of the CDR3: TGTGCCAGCAGTCGTTACTCAGCACGGGAGACCCAGTACTTC. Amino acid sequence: CASSRYSARETQYF.

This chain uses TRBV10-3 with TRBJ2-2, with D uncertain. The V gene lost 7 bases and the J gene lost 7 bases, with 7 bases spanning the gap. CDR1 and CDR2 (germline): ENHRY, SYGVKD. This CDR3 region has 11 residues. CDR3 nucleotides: TGTGCCATCACAGCACTCGGGGAGCTGTTTTTT. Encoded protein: CAITALGELFF.